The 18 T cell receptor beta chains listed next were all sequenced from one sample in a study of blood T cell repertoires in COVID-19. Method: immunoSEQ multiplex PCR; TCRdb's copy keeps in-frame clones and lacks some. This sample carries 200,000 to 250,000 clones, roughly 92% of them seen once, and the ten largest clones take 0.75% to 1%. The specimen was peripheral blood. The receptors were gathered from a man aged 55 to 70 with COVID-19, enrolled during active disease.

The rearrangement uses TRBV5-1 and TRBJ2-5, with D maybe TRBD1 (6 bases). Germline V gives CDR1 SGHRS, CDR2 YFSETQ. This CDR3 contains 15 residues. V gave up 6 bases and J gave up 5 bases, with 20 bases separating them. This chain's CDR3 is CASKLTLGGGETQYF. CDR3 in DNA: TGCGCCAGCAAGTTGACGCTTGGGGGCGGGGAGACCCAGTACTTC. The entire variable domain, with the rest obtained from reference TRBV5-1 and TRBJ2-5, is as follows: KAGVTQTPRYLIKTRGQQVTLSCSPISGHRSVSWYQQTPGQGLQFLFEYFSETQRNKGNFPGRFSGRQFSNSRSEMNVSTLELGDSALYLCASKLTLGGGETQYFGPGTRLLVL.

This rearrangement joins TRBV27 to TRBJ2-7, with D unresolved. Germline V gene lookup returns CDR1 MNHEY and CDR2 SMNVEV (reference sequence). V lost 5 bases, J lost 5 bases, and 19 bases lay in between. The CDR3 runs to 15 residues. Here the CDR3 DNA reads TGTGCCAGCAGTAACGGTTACGCACCTTCCGACGAGCAGTACTTC. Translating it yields CASSNGYAPSDEQYF.

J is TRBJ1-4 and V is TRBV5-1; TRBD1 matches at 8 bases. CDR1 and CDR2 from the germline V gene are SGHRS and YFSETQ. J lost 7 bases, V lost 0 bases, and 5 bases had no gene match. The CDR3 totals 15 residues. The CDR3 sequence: CASSLDGQGGEKLFF. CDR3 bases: TGCGCCAGCAGCTTGGACGGACAGGGTGGTGAAAAACTGTTTTTT. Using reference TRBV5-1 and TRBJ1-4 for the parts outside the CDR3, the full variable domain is KAGVTQTPRYLIKTRGQQVTLSCSPISGHRSVSWYQQTPGQGLQFLFEYFSETQRNKGNFPGRFSGRQFSNSRSEMNVSTLELGDSALYLCASSLDGQGGEKLFFGSGTQLSVL.

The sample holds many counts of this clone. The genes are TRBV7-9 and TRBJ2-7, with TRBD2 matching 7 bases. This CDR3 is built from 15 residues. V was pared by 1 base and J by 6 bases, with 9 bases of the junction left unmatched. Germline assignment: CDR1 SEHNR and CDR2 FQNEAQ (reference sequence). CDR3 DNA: TGTGCCAGCAGCTTAGGGGCGGGGGTTCGTAGCGAGCAGTACTTC. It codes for CASSLGAGVRSEQYF.

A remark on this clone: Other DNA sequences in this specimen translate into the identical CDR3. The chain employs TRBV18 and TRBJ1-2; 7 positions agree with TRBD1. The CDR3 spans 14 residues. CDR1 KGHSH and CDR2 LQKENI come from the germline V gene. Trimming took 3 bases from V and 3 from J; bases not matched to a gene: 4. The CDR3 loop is CASSPGGGDYGYTF. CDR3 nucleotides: TGTGCCAGCTCACCCGGAGGGGGCGACTATGGCTACACCTTC.

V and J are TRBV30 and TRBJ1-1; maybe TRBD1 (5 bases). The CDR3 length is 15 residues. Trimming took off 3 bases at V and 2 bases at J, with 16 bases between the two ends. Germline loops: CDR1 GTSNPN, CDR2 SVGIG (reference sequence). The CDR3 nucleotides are TGTGCCTGGAGAAAGAGAGACAGAACCAACACTGAAGCTTTCTTT. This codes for CAWRKRDRTNTEAFF. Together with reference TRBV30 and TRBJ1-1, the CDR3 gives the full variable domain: SQTIHQWPATLVQPVGSPLSLECTVEGTSNPNLYWYRQAAGRGLQLLFYSVGIGQISSEVPQNLSASRPQDRQFILSSKKLLLSDSGFYLCAWRKRDRTNTEAFFGQGTRLTVV.

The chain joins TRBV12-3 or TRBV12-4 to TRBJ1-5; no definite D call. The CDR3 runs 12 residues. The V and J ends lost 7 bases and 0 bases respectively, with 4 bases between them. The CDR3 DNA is TGTGCCAGCACAGATAGCAATCAGCCCCAGCATTTT. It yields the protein CASTDSNQPQHF.

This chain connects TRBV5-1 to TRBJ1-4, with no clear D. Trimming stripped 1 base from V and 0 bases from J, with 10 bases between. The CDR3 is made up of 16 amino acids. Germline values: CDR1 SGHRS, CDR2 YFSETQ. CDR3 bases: TGCGCCAGCAGCTTGTCAGGCACCGCAACTAATGAAAAACTGTTTTTT. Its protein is CASSLSGTATNEKLFF.

The CDR3 here is CASGTSGRRGELFF. The CDR3 nucleotides are TGTGCCAGCGGGACTAGCGGGAGGAGGGGGGAGCTGTTTTTT. V gene TRBV2 combines with J gene TRBJ2-2; 15 positions agree with TRBD2. The V gene's germline CDR1 is SNHLY and CDR2 FYNNEI. The length of the CDR3 is 14 residues. Trimming took 8 bases from V and 8 from J; bases not matched to a gene: 3.

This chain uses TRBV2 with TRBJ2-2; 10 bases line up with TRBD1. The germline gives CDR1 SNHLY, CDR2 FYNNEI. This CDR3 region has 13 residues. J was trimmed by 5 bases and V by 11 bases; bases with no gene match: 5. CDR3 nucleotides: TGTGCCGGCCGGACAGGGGGGACCGGGGAGCTGTTTTTT. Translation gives CAGRTGGTGELFF.

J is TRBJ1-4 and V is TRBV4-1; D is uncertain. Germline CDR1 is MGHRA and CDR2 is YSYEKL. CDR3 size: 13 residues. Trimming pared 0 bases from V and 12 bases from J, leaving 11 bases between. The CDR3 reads CASSQEFRVELFF. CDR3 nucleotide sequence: TGCGCCAGCAGCCAAGAGTTCCGGGTAGAACTGTTTTTT.

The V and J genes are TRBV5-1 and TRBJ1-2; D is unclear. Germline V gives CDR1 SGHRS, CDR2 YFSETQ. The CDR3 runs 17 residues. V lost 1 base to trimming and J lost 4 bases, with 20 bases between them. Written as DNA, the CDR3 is TGCGCCAGCAGCTTGTCTAAAGTGTCCGGACTTCTCTATGGCTACACCTTC. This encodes CASSLSKVSGLLYGYTF. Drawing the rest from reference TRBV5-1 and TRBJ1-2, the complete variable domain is KAGVTQTPRYLIKTRGQQVTLSCSPISGHRSVSWYQQTPGQGLQFLFEYFSETQRNKGNFPGRFSGRQFSNSRSEMNVSTLELGDSALYLCASSLSKVSGLLYGYTFGSGTRLTVV.

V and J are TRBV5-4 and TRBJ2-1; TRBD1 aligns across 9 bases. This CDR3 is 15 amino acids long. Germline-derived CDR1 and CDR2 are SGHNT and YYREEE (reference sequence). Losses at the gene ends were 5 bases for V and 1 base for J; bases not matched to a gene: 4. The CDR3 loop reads CASSFGTGSYNEQFF. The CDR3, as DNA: TGTGCCAGCAGTTTTGGGACAGGGTCCTACAATGAGCAGTTCTTC.

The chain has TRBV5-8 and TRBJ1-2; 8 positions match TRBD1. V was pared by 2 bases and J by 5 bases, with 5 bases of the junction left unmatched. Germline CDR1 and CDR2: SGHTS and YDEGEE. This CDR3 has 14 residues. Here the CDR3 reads CASSLGTGYYGYTF. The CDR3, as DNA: TGTGCCAGCAGCTTAGGGACAGGCTATTATGGCTACACCTTC.

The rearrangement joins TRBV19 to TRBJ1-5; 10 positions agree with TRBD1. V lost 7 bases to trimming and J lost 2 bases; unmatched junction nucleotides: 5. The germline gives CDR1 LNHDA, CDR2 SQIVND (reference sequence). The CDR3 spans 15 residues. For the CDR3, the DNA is TGTGCCAGTAACGACAGGGGGCCTGGCAATCAGCCCCAGCATTTT. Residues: CASNDRGPGNQPQHF.

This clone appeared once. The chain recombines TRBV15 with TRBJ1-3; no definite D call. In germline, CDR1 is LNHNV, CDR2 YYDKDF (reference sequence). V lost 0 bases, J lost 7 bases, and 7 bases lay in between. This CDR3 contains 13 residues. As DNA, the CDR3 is TGTGCCACCAGCAGAGATAGGGAGAACACCATATATTTT. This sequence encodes CATSRDRENTIYF.

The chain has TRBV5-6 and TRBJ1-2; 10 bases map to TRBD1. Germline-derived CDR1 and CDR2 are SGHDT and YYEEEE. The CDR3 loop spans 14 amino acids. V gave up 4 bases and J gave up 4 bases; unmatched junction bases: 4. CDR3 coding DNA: TGTGCCAGCAGCGCGGACAGGGGGGTCTATGGCTACACCTTC. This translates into CASSADRGVYGYTF.

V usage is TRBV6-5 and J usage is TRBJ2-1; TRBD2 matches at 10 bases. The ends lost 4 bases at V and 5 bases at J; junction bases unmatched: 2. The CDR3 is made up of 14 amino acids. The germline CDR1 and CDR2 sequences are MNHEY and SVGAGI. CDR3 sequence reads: CASSSGLANNEQFF. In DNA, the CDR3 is TGTGCCAGCAGTTCGGGACTAGCGAACAATGAGCAGTTCTTC.